This TCR beta chain originates from a study of T-cell memory formation after mild COVID-19. As for the study in general: Largely donor-specific TCR clusters were found.

A word on this clonotype: Antigen unknown.

Broader study findings: Largely, contracting CD4+ clones fell within CM and EM, and contracting CD8+ clones within EMRA. Clones that contracted from day 15 to 85 had balanced CD4/CD8; later expanders were CD4+ biased.

Via MiXCR, TCRdb re-called the 5' RACE reads, giving one row per CDR3 protein. The sample records 300,000 to 400,000 distinct CDR3 sequences, 10% to 15% being singletons. This CDR3 region has 13 residues. Germline V gene sequence: CDR1 SQVTM, CDR2 ANQGSEA. Losses at the gene ends were 5 bases for V and 4 bases for J; bases not matched to a gene: 5. The gene calls are TRBV29-1 and TRBJ2-5, with TRBD1 identical over 9 bases. Source material: PBMCs or a T cell subset sorted from them (not recorded which). The TCR was taken from a man aged 18 to 35 who had mild COVID-19 (a few samples of this study predate the infection). Cell type and time point are not known. Written as DNA, the CDR3 is TGCAGCGTTAGGGACAGGGTCGCAGAGACCCAGTACTTC. Protein product: CSVRDRVAETQYF. The full variable domain, completed using reference TRBV29-1 and TRBJ2-5, is SAVISQKPSRDICQRGTSLTIQCQVDSQVTMMFWYRQQPGQSLTLIATANQGSEATYESGFVIDKFPISRPNLTFSTLTVSNMSPEDSSIYLCSVRDRVAETQYFGPGTRLLVL.